These T cell receptor beta chains were read from a single sample in a study of Graves' ophthalmopathy and Graves' hyperthyroidism. TCRdb ran MiXCR on the multiplex PCR reads and lists one entry per CDR3 protein. The table shows about 550,000 distinct CDR3 sequences, with less than 40% occurring only once. The specimen sequenced was peripheral blood or thyroid tissue (not recorded which). These receptors all come from an adult man with Graves' hyperthyroidism. Both conserved end residues are part of each CDR3. A D gene is named only where the DNA matches it firmly.

v_call,d_call,cdr3_aa
TRBV29-1,NA,CSVNPGPSSYEQYF
TRBV4-2,NA,CASSYPMNTEASF
TRBV27,NA,CASSSFGSQETQYF
TRBV5-1,NA,CASSSGDRSPNERLFF
TRBV28,NA,CASSTDGNNEKLFF
TRBV7-2,TRBD1,CASSPGTGGHGYTF
TRBV19,TRBD1,CASCTGVNEKLFF
TRBV7-6,TRBD1,CASSVVRDSYEQYF
TRBV5-5,NA,CASSQDAGTQYF
TRBV20-1,TRBD2,CSAGSGIYEQYF
TRBV7-2,TRBD2,CASSLDAALAGAWGEQYF
TRBV7-2,NA,CASSLLPGRGLEAPQHF
TRBV29-1,TRBD2,CSVSGGRVMTQYF
TRBV20-1,TRBD2,CSANGLAEQETQYF
TRBV29-1,TRBD1,CSVDPRDRDSYNEQFF
TRBV7-2,TRBD1,CASSLGDRLNQPQHF
TRBV28,NA,CASSFRGGRNSPLHF
TRBV19,TRBD1,CASRTGTGRYEQYF
TRBV7-9,TRBD2,CASSPGLAGTETQYF
TRBV20-1,NA,CSARDGHLLGGYTF
TRBV9,NA,CASSVNGGYEAFF
TRBV4-1,TRBD1,CASSQEDRGNQYF
TRBV6-6,NA,CASSSRILTLQTTYEQYF
TRBV10-2,NA,CASSSQDSKTYEQHF
TRBV5-4,NA,CASSPRQAVGTEAFF
TRBV29-1,NA,CSVEGRVMDGYTF